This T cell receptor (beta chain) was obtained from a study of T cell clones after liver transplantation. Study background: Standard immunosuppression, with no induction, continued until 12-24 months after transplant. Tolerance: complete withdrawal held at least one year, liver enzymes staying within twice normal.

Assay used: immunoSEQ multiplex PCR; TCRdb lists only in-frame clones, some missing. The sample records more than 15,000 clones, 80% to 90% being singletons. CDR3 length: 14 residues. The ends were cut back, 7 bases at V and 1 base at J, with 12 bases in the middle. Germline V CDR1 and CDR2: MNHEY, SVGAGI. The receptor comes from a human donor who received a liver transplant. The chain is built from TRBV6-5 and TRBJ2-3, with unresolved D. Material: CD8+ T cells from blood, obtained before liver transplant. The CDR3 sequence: CASKSPPGTDTQYF. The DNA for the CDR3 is TGTGCCAGCAAGAGCCCGCCGGGCACAGATACGCAGTATTTT.